This T cell receptor beta chain comes out of a study of early T cells in non-severe SARS-CoV-2 infection. Study as a whole: The chains were unpaired, and the sequenced material was bulk RNA from unsorted whole blood.

cDNA molecules, individually, were tagged with unique molecular identifiers. From the 5' RACE reads, TCRdb called clonotypes with MiXCR, one entry per CDR3 protein. Of tens of thousands of distinct CDR3 sequences listed, about 4.5% are singletons. Per the germline V gene, CDR1 is LGHDT and CDR2 is YNNKEL (reference sequence). V was cut by 1 base and J by 7 bases, with 5 bases left in between. The CDR3 sequence is 11 residues long. This clonotype was seen many times. Antigen unknown. Study conclusions and caveats: Matching against VDJdb likely underestimated virus-specific expansions, favoring anti-spike CD8.

V usage is TRBV3-1 and J usage is TRBJ2-7, with D uncertain. Sequencing was performed on whole blood. This TCR was sampled from an adult who was a healthcare worker with PCR-confirmed SARS-CoV-2 infection or an uninfected control (not recorded which). CDR3 residues: CASSQVSEQYF. The DNA for the CDR3 is TGTGCCAGCAGCCAAGTTTCGGAGCAGTACTTC.